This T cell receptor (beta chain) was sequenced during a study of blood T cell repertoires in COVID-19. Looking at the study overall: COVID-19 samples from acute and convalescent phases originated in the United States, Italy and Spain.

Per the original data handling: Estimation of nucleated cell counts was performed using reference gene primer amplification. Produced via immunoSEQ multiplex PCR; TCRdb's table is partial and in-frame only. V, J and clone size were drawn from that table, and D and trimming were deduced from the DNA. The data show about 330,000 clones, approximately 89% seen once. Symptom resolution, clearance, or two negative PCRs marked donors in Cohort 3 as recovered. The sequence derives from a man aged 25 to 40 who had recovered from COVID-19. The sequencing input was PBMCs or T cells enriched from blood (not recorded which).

CDR3 bases: TGTGCCAGCAGTTACGCGGGTCTTAGCACAGATACGCAGTATTTT. It yields the protein CASSYAGLSTDTQYF. The genes are TRBV6-2 or TRBV6-3 and TRBJ2-3, with D possibly TRBD2 on 5 matching bases. Trimming cost V 2 bases and J 0 bases, with 9 bases left between them. The germline gives CDR1 MNHEY, CDR2 SVGEGT. This CDR3 is built from 15 residues.